This passage covers 10 T cell receptor beta chains from one sample sequenced in a study of blood T cell repertoires in COVID-19. Sequencing used immunoSEQ multiplex PCR; TCRdb keeps in-frame clones, though not all of them. The sample yields about 72,000 clones, roughly 80% seen once. The source material was peripheral blood. The origin of the receptors is a woman of 80 years or more with acute or convalescent COVID-19.

The chain joins TRBV5-4 to TRBJ2-5; 9 nucleotides align to TRBD2. This CDR3 is 16 amino acids long. Germline values: CDR1 SGHNT, CDR2 YYREEE (reference sequence). J gave up 1 base and V 1 base, and 5 bases lay outside the gene matches. This CDR3 reads CASSLSRGGVQETQYF. The CDR3 DNA reads TGTGCCAGCAGCTTGAGTCGCGGGGGGGTCCAAGAGACCCAGTACTTC. The full variable domain, with the rest looked up from reference TRBV5-4 and TRBJ2-5, is ETGVTQSPTHLIKTRGQQVTLRCSSQSGHNTVSWYQQALGQGPQFIFQYYREEENGRGNFPPRFSGLQFPNYSSELNVNALELDDSALYLCASSLSRGGVQETQYFGPGTRLLVL.

The CDR3 region has the DNA TGTGCCAGCTCACCACAACACAGGGTCAATGAGCAGTTCTTC. Translation gives CASSPQHRVNEQFF. The rearrangement links TRBV18 to TRBJ2-1, with D maybe TRBD1 (6 bases). The V and J ends lost 1 base and 6 bases respectively, with 10 bases between them. This CDR3 comprises 14 residues. CDR1 is KGHSH, CDR2 LQKENI, per germline.

J is TRBJ2-2 and V is TRBV12-3 or TRBV12-4; no reliable D call. The CDR3 has 12 amino acids. The V end was cut by 6 bases, the J end by 8 bases, with 10 bases between. The CDR3 DNA follows: TGTGCCAGCAGCCCACTGCTTGGGGAGCTGTTTTTT. The encoded protein is CASSPLLGELFF.

The rearrangement uses TRBV9 and TRBJ2-5; D is perhaps TRBD1 (6 bases). Germline-derived CDR1 and CDR2 are SGDLS and YYNGEE. The CDR3 has 15 residues. The V gene lost 4 bases and the J gene lost 2 bases, with 15 bases spanning the gap. The CDR3 region has the DNA TGTGCCAGCAGCCCGTTCCAGGGGATTCAAGAGACCCAGTACTTC. The encoded protein is CASSPFQGIQETQYF.

The chain uses TRBV2 and TRBJ2-1; D possibly corresponds to TRBD2 (5 bases). The CDR3 is made up of 15 amino acids. CDR1 and CDR2 from the germline V gene are SNHLY and FYNNEI. Trimming stripped 6 bases from V and 0 bases from J, with 12 bases between. This CDR3 reads CASRGSTSSYNEQFF. The CDR3 DNA reads as TGTGCCAGCAGGGGTAGTACTAGCTCCTACAATGAGCAGTTCTTC.

The CDR3 DNA follows: TGTGCCAGCTCACCAGTCCAGGGCCTGGGCCCCTACGAGCAGTACTTC. Translating gives CASSPVQGLGPYEQYF. This chain uses TRBV18 with TRBJ2-7; D might be TRBD1 (5 bases). The CDR3 length is 16 residues. CDR1 is KGHSH, CDR2 LQKENI, per germline. V lost 2 bases, J lost 2 bases, and 16 bases lay in between.

The V gene is TRBV12-3 or TRBV12-4, the J gene TRBJ2-1, with TRBD1 as a possible D gene (6 bases). Deletions cut 5 bases from V and 5 bases from J, with 10 bases between. The CDR3 has 13 amino acids. The CDR3 DNA is TGTGCCAGCAGTCGGGACATCGACAATGAGCAGTTCTTC. Its protein is CASSRDIDNEQFF.

The chain combines TRBV4-2 with TRBJ1-1; 7 nucleotides line up with TRBD1. CDR3 length equals 13 residues. J gave up 9 bases and V 4 bases, and 8 bases lay outside the gene matches. Germline assignment: CDR1 LGHNA and CDR2 YNFKEQ. For the CDR3, the DNA is TGTGCCAGCAGCCCGGTTGGACAGGTTCAAGCTTTCTTT. Residues: CASSPVGQVQAFF.

This clone came up once. The chain uses TRBV27 and TRBJ1-2, with 9 bases identical to TRBD1. V gave up 5 bases and J gave up 6 bases; unmatched junction bases: 13. The CDR3 totals 16 residues. Per the germline V gene, CDR1 is MNHEY and CDR2 is SMNVEV (reference sequence). Written as DNA, the CDR3 is TGTGCCAGCAGTATACTAACCGGGACAGGGTTAAATGGCTACACCTTC. It is translated as CASSILTGTGLNGYTF.

The rearrangement uses TRBV20-1 and TRBJ1-1, with D unclear. The germline V and J ends were trimmed by 2 bases and 8 bases, with 9 bases remaining between them. The CDR3 covers 11 residues. Germline V gene sequence: CDR1 DFQATT, CDR2 SNEGSKA (reference sequence). CDR3 coding DNA: TGCAGTGCTAGATCGGGAGACGAAGCTTTCTTT. Amino acids: CSARSGDEAFF.